A selection of T cell receptor beta chains follows, all from one sample in a study of T cells in Graves' hyperthyroidism and ophthalmopathy. TCRdb reprocessed the multiplex PCR reads via MiXCR and lists one record per CDR3 protein. The data hold about 580,000 distinct CDR3 sequences, with about 14% observed a single time. Sequencing used blood. These receptors were collected from a woman aged 25-40 years with Graves' hyperthyroidism that later progressed to Graves' ophthalmopathy. Both conserved end residues are part of each CDR3. The D gene is left open where the match is weak. The listing skips clone size in some rows; elsewhere it reads once, few, many or a size class.

DNA: TGTGCCAGCAGCTTAAATATAGCCGGGGGCAATGAGCAGTTCTTC
CDR3: CASSLNIAGGNEQFF
V: TRBV7-9
size: few
J: TRBJ2-1
D: -

DNA: TGCGCCAGCAGCCAACTAGGTATAAACGAGCAGTACTTC
CDR3: CASSQLGINEQYF
V: TRBV4-1
size: few
J: TRBJ2-7
D: -

DNA: TGTGCCAGCAGTGGGAGAGGGACCTTGATTGGCAATGAGCAGTTCTTC
CDR3: CASSGRGTLIGNEQFF
V: TRBV27
size: -
J: TRBJ2-1
D: -

DNA: TGTGCCAGCAGCCCGACCGGGGCGGCCTATGGCTACACCTTC
CDR3: CASSPTGAAYGYTF
V: TRBV11-2
size: -
J: TRBJ1-2
D: -

DNA: TGTGCCAGTAGTATTTTGGGTGCGGGACGCATGAACACTGAAGCTTTCTTT
CDR3: CASSILGAGRMNTEAFF
V: TRBV19
size: many
J: TRBJ1-1
D: -

DNA: TGCGCCAGCAGCCAAGTTCACGGATGGGCGATGGGAGCTTTCTTT
CDR3: CASSQVHGWAMGAFF
V: TRBV4-3
size: -
J: TRBJ1-1
D: -

DNA: TGTGCCATCAGCCCCTCCTCCTACGAGCAGTACTTC
CDR3: CAISPSSYEQYF
V: TRBV10-3
size: -
J: TRBJ2-7
D: -

DNA: TGCAGTGCTAGAGATACGGGGCTGAACACTGAAGCTTTCTTT
CDR3: CSARDTGLNTEAFF
V: TRBV20-1
size: many
J: TRBJ1-1
D: -

DNA: TGTGCCAGCAGTCCCGACCCCCTGATGCCCTACAATGAGCAGTTCTTC
CDR3: CASSPDPLMPYNEQFF
V: TRBV27
size: many
J: TRBJ2-1
D: -

DNA: TGTGCCACCAGTGCTACAGACGGCTACGAGCAGTACTTC
CDR3: CATSATDGYEQYF
V: TRBV24-1
size: few
J: TRBJ2-7
D: -

DNA: TGTGCCAGCACCAACGGACTAGCGACAACCTACGAGCAGTACTTC
CDR3: CASTNGLATTYEQYF
V: TRBV12-3/TRBV12-4
size: -
J: TRBJ2-7
D: TRBD2

DNA: TGTGCCAGCAGTTTAGGGGGGGTAGGGACCCAGTACTTC
CDR3: CASSLGGVGTQYF
V: TRBV12-3/TRBV12-4
size: -
J: TRBJ2-5
D: -

DNA: TGTGCCAGCACCTCTAGCTCCTACAATGAGCAGTTCTTC
CDR3: CASTSSSYNEQFF
V: TRBV12-3/TRBV12-4
size: many
J: TRBJ2-1
D: -

DNA: TGTGCCAGCAGCGAGAGACAGGGGACCTACAATGAGCAGTTCTTC
CDR3: CASSERQGTYNEQFF
V: TRBV6-1
size: -
J: TRBJ2-1
D: TRBD1

DNA: TGTGCCAGCAGCTTAGTTGGCATCTTAGGCGGTTCACCCCTCCACTTT
CDR3: CASSLVGILGGSPLHF
V: TRBV11-2
size: many
J: TRBJ1-6
D: -

DNA: TGTGCCAGCAGTTTTTACCCAGGGGATGAAGCTTTCTTT
CDR3: CASSFYPGDEAFF
V: TRBV12-3/TRBV12-4
size: many
J: TRBJ1-1
D: -

DNA: TGTGCCAGCAGTTACAATCCGGGTTCAGCTTCCTCACCCCTCCACTTT
CDR3: CASSYNPGSASSPLHF
V: TRBV6-2/TRBV6-3
size: many
J: TRBJ1-6
D: -

DNA: TGTGCCAGCCATCGAGGAAGGGACCTTCAGGAGGGCTACACCTTC
CDR3: CASHRGRDLQEGYTF
V: TRBV12-3/TRBV12-4
size: few
J: TRBJ1-2
D: -

DNA: TGTGCCAGCAGCTTAAATCAGGGTTCAGCTTACGAGCAGTACTTC
CDR3: CASSLNQGSAYEQYF
V: TRBV7-3
size: few
J: TRBJ2-7
D: -

DNA: TGCAGTGCTCTCGCCAGGGGATCGCGAGATGGCTACACCTTC
CDR3: CSALARGSRDGYTF
V: TRBV20-1
size: -
J: TRBJ1-2
D: -

DNA: TGTGCCAGCAGTTACTCGAACAGGGGGATCAATCAGCCCCAGCATTTT
CDR3: CASSYSNRGINQPQHF
V: TRBV6-6
size: many
J: TRBJ1-5
D: TRBD1

DNA: TGTGCCAGTACCTCCTCGGGACGAGCTTTCTTT
CDR3: CASTSSGRAFF
V: TRBV19
size: many
J: TRBJ1-1
D: -

DNA: TGTGCCAGCACCCCTCAGACTACTAACTATGGCTACACCTTC
CDR3: CASTPQTTNYGYTF
V: TRBV9
size: few
J: TRBJ1-2
D: -

DNA: TGCGCCAGCAGCTGGGGAAACAATCAGCCCCAGCATTTT
CDR3: CASSWGNNQPQHF
V: TRBV5-1
size: -
J: TRBJ1-5
D: -

DNA: TGTGCCAGCAGTTACTCCGGGACGGACTACGAGCAGTACTTC
CDR3: CASSYSGTDYEQYF
V: TRBV6-6
size: many
J: TRBJ2-7
D: -

DNA: TGCGCCAGCAGTGGGTCTTGGGATATGACGGGAAGATCCTACGAGCAGTACTTC
CDR3: CASSGSWDMTGRSYEQYF
V: TRBV10-1
size: -
J: TRBJ2-7
D: -

DNA: TGCGCCAGCAGCTTGGACTGGGTCGGAGGGCCCCAGCATTTT
CDR3: CASSLDWVGGPQHF
V: TRBV5-1
size: many
J: TRBJ1-5
D: -

DNA: TGTGCCAGCAGTTATGGGGCCAGGGGGCTTGGAGAAAAACTGTTTTTT
CDR3: CASSYGARGLGEKLFF
V: TRBV27
size: few
J: TRBJ1-4
D: TRBD1

DNA: TGTGCCAGCAGCTTCCGGGACAGGAGGTACAATGAGCAGTTCTTC
CDR3: CASSFRDRRYNEQFF
V: TRBV5-6
size: few
J: TRBJ2-1
D: TRBD1

DNA: TGTGCCAGCAGCTTAGCGACGCCCTTTTCCATTAATTCACCCCTCCACTTT
CDR3: CASSLATPFSINSPLHF
V: TRBV7-9
size: many
J: TRBJ1-6
D: -

DNA: TGTGCCAGCAGTACCTCGAGTGGGACCTACGAGCAGTACTTC
CDR3: CASSTSSGTYEQYF
V: TRBV12-3/TRBV12-4
size: many
J: TRBJ2-7
D: -

DNA: TGTGCCAGCAGTGAAAGTGGACAGATGAACACTGAAGCTTTCTTT
CDR3: CASSESGQMNTEAFF
V: TRBV28
size: many
J: TRBJ1-1
D: -

DNA: TGCGCCAGCAGCAACTTAGGGACAGGCCAAGAGACCCAGTACTTC
CDR3: CASSNLGTGQETQYF
V: TRBV5-1
size: many
J: TRBJ2-5
D: TRBD1

DNA: TGTGCCAGCAGTTTATCAGCGAACACCTACGAGCAGTACTTC
CDR3: CASSLSANTYEQYF
V: TRBV12-3/TRBV12-4
size: -
J: TRBJ2-7
D: -

DNA: TGTGCCAGCAGCCCCGACCGACAGACGCGTCCAGATACGCAGTATTTT
CDR3: CASSPDRQTRPDTQYF
V: TRBV7-9
size: few
J: TRBJ2-3
D: -

DNA: TGCAGTGCTCTAACAACCATCAGGCCCGGGGAGCTGTTTTTT
CDR3: CSALTTIRPGELFF
V: TRBV20-1
size: many
J: TRBJ2-2
D: -

DNA: TGTGCCAGCAGTTACGACCGCCTCTATGGCTACACCTTC
CDR3: CASSYDRLYGYTF
V: TRBV6-2/TRBV6-3
size: many
J: TRBJ1-2
D: -

DNA: TGTGCCACTTCCTCCAGGGGCACCTACACTGAAGCTTTCTTT
CDR3: CATSSRGTYTEAFF
V: TRBV27
size: many
J: TRBJ1-1
D: -